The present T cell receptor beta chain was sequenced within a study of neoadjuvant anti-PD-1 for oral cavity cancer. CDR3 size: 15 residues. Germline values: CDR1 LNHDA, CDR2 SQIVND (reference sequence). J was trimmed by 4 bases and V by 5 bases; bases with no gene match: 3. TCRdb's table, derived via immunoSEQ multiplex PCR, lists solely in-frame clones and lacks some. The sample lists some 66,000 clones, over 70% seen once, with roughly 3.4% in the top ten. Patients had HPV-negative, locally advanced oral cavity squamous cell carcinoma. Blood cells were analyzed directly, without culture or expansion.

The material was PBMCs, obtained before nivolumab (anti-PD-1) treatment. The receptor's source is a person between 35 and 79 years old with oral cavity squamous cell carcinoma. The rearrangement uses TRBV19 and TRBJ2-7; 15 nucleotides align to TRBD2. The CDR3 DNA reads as TGTGCCAGTAGTGTGGGACTAGCGGGAGGATACGAGCAGTACTTC. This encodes CASSVGLAGGYEQYF. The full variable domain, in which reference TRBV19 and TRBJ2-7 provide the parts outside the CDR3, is DGGITQSPKYLFRKEGQNVTLSCEQNLNHDAMYWYRQDPGQGLRLIYYSQIVNDFQKGDIAEGYSVSREKKESFPLTVTSAQKNPTAFYLCASSVGLAGGYEQYFGPGTRLTVT.